The 8 T cell receptor beta chains reported below all come from one sample, sequenced in a study of blood T cells in healthy people across ages. A second PCR, run for about 6 to 11 cycles, used a sample-barcoded 5' primer plus a J-beta primer mix. TCRdb reanalysed the 5' RACE reads using MiXCR and keeps one entry per CDR3 protein. The data show 750,000 to 950,000 distinct CDR3 sequences, with 50% to 65% seen just once and roughly two fifths held by the top ten. Sequenced input: blood. These receptors were obtained from a man older than 75 in good health.

The chain has TRBV14 and TRBJ2-2, with TRBD1 identical over 9 bases. Germline V gene data show CDR1 as SGHDN and CDR2 as FVKESK. The CDR3 consists of 19 residues. V shed 0 bases and J 1 base; nucleotides not matched to a gene: 9. CDR3 in amino acids: CASSQDPGQGGGNTGELFF. The DNA for the CDR3 is TGTGCCAGCAGCCAAGACCCGGGACAGGGCGGAGGGAACACCGGGGAGCTGTTTTTT.

The chain combines TRBV3-1 with TRBJ2-7; TRBD2 matches 10 bases. The V gene's germline CDR1 is LGHDT and CDR2 YNNKEL (reference sequence). The junction had 12 bases not matched to a gene; V was cut back by 1 base and J by 3 bases. The CDR3 extends over 18 amino acids. CDR3 sequence: CASSQVGTSGTGDYEQYF. CDR3 sequence (DNA): TGTGCCAGCAGCCAAGTAGGAACTAGCGGGACGGGGGACTACGAGCAGTACTTC.

The chain joins TRBV9 to TRBJ2-1; D uncertain. V lost 4 bases and J lost 0, with 11 bases in between. CDR1 SGDLS and CDR2 YYNGEE come from the germline V gene. This CDR3 comprises 15 residues. CDR3 residues: CASSTHISSYNEQFF. DNA for the CDR3: TGTGCCAGCAGCACCCACATCTCCTCCTACAATGAGCAGTTCTTC.

The CDR3 DNA sequence: TGTGCCACCAGTGATTATACCGCCGAGCAGTACTTC. Translating gives CATSDYTAEQYF. The rearrangement links TRBV24-1 to TRBJ2-5; no definite D call. Gene TRBJ2-7 matches the end of the DNA better, so the J call may be wrong. Germline-derived CDR1 and CDR2 are KGHDR and SFDVKD. The CDR3 is 12 residues long.

The J gene is TRBJ1-1, the V gene TRBV20-1; D call uncertain. CDR3 length equals 12 residues. Germline V gene sequence: CDR1 DFQATT, CDR2 SNEGSKA (reference sequence). V dropped 7 bases and J dropped 10 bases, with 19 bases sitting between them. CDR3 sequence (DNA): TGCAGTGTTCCCGGGCCCCCGGTAGGAGCTTTCTTT. Amino acids: CSVPGPPVGAFF.

The table lists this clonotype with a count of one. J is TRBJ2-1 and V is TRBV9; 9 bases map to TRBD2. Trimming at V came to 0 bases and at J to 6 bases, leaving 4 bases not matched to a gene. CDR3 size: 15 residues. Germline V lookup: CDR1 SGDLS, CDR2 YYNGEE. Here the CDR3 DNA reads TGTGCCAGCAGCGTAGAGGCGGGAGGGGGCAATGAGCAGTTCTTC. Amino acid sequence: CASSVEAGGGNEQFF.

The chain employs TRBV6-2 or TRBV6-3 and TRBJ2-7, with 12 bases matching TRBD2. CDR3 length equals 14 residues. Trimming cost V 5 bases and J 5 bases; bases outside gene matches: 4. Germline CDR1 and CDR2: MNHEY and SVGEGT. The chain's CDR3 is CASSPSGRANEQYF. Here the CDR3 DNA reads TGTGCCAGCAGTCCTAGCGGGAGGGCCAACGAGCAGTACTTC.

V gene TRBV12-3 or TRBV12-4 combines with J gene TRBJ2-1; 12 positions agree with TRBD1. V shed 5 bases, J shed 7 bases, and the junction held 12 bases outside the gene matches. The CDR3 consists of 17 residues. The CDR3 sequence is CASSPTPGTGGTNEQFF. In nucleotides, the CDR3 is TGTGCCAGCAGTCCAACCCCCGGGACAGGGGGCACGAATGAGCAGTTCTTC.